This T cell receptor (beta chain) stems from a study of T cell repertoires in cytomegalovirus infection (dated by TCRdb to between 2019 and 2020). As for the study more broadly: Because public TCR beta signatures pointed to carriage of CMV infection together with the matching HLA type, the HLA type of each donor mattered for the analysis.

General study outcomes and caveats: In both this cohort and an independent cohort of some 350 donors, the cumulative frequency of public TCR beta family members distinguished carriers of CMV infection plus the relevant HLA type. The ex vivo response was dominated by HLA-C-restricted CMV-specific TCR beta clonotypes, which also provided the single most frequent clonotype in two of eight donors.

This clonotype was counted ten times or more. Its antigen remains unidentified. No clone much larger than this one lies a single base away; base qualities are absent. CDR1 and CDR2, per the germline V gene, are SQVTM and ANQGSEA. The cysteine opens and the phenylalanine closes a CDR3 of 15 amino acids. Here the CDR3 DNA is all that survives: 45 bases in frame from base 1. Deletion took 1 base off V and 2 bases off J, with a span of 15 bases between the germline ends. The instrument was an Illumina HiSeq 1500. TCRdb ran its own pipeline on the public reads, namely fastp trimming at Q25 and MiXCR clone calling, and kept in-frame beta chains. Rows are unified per CDR3 protein, each entry keeping the most common DNA and genes. Here the sample has 290,000 or so distinct CDR3 sequences; about 9.1% occur a single time. Around 2.6% of the sample goes to the ten largest clones.

The sequence derives from a human donor in good health (CMV status not recorded). Some clones in this sample may be carry-over from other donors' samples. This sequence uses TRBV29-1 and TRBJ2-7; the D region is possibly TRBD1 or TRBD2, each matching across 5 bases. Sequenced input: PBMCs. CDR3 loop: CSVEGGAPVAYEQYF. In nucleotide form, the sequence is TGCAGCGTTGAAGGAGGGGCCCCGGTGGCCTACGAGCAGTACTTC.